The 14 T cell receptor beta chains below were found in one sample sequenced in a study of T cell clones after liver transplantation. Here immunoSEQ multiplex PCR was the method, and the copy in TCRdb shows in-frame clones only, minus some. The sample records about 99,000 clones, roughly four fifths being singletons. The sample consisted of CD4+ T cells from blood, taken around 50 months after liver transplant. The receptors stem from a human patient who received a liver transplant. Some T cells here may be from the graft donor.

The rearrangement joins TRBV11-1 to TRBJ2-7; maybe TRBD2 (5 bases). This CDR3 is built from 15 residues. The ends were cut back, 2 bases at V and 7 bases at J, with 18 bases in the middle. CDR1 and CDR2 (germline): SGHAT, FQDESV (reference sequence). The CDR3 DNA sequence: TGTGCCAGCAGCTTAAGACGAGGGTCTCTAGGGGAGCAGTACTTC. Amino acids: CASSLRRGSLGEQYF.

The rearrangement links TRBV5-1 to TRBJ2-2, with no clear D. CDR3 length: 14 amino acids. The V gene's germline CDR1 is SGHRS and CDR2 YFSETQ. With 0 bases removed from V and 1 base from J, the gap between germline ends came to 4 bases. The CDR3 sequence: CASSLAGNTGELFF. Written as DNA, the CDR3 is TGCGCCAGCAGCTTGGCGGGGAACACCGGGGAGCTGTTTTTT.

In this sample, this clone turned up a few times. The chain has TRBV2 and TRBJ1-5, with D perhaps matching TRBD1 (6 bases). Trimming took off 7 bases at V and 6 bases at J, with 22 bases between the two ends. Germline CDR1 SNHLY, CDR2 FYNNEI. The CDR3 runs to 16 residues. CDR3 sequence: CASTNSVGRGGQPQHF. The CDR3 coding sequence is TGTGCCAGCACTAACAGTGTTGGCAGGGGTGGTCAGCCCCAGCATTTT.

This clone was seen once. The CDR3 region is CASSQQQGLGTEAFF. CDR3 sequence (DNA): TGTGCCAGCAGCCAACAACAGGGGCTGGGCACTGAAGCTTTCTTT. The J gene is TRBJ1-1, the V gene TRBV14; 7 nucleotides agree with TRBD1. J was trimmed by 4 bases and V by 2 bases; bases with no gene match: 7. This CDR3 spans 15 amino acids. CDR1 is SGHDN, CDR2 FVKESK, per germline.

The CDR3 protein is CASSIGLAGGPLGEQYF. The CDR3 DNA reads TGTGCCAGCAGCATAGGACTAGCGGGAGGGCCCCTGGGCGAGCAGTACTTC. The chain is built from TRBV11-2 and TRBJ2-7; TRBD2 agrees at 15 bases. Unmatched junction bases numbered 11, after V lost 5 bases and J lost 6 bases. The germline CDR1 and CDR2 sequences are SGHAT and FQNNGV. CDR3 length equals 17 residues.

The gene calls are TRBV7-2 and TRBJ2-3; D is possibly TRBD2 (5 bases). Trimming cost V 2 bases and J 10 bases, with 13 bases left between them. From germline, CDR1 is SGHTA and CDR2 FQGNSA. The CDR3 contains 13 residues. CDR3 sequence (DNA): TGTGCCAGCAGCTTAAATGACGGGGATCCGCAGTATTTT. Protein product: CASSLNDGDPQYF.

CDR3 in DNA: TGTGCCAGCAGAAAATTGAGCAATGAGCAGTTCTTC. This sequence encodes CASRKLSNEQFF. This sequence joins TRBV6-5 and TRBJ2-1; no clear D gene. V lost 6 bases, J lost 6 bases, and 9 bases lay in between. This CDR3 region has 12 residues. The V gene's germline CDR1 is MNHEY and CDR2 SVGAGI.

The rearrangement joins TRBV19 to TRBJ2-6, with D hard to call. The CDR3 covers 15 residues. From germline, CDR1 is LNHDA and CDR2 SQIVND (reference sequence). V dropped 5 bases and J dropped 0 bases, with 8 bases sitting between them. CDR3 DNA: TGTGCCAGTAGTGCCCCGATCTCTGGGGCCAACGTCCTGACTTTC. Translation gives CASSAPISGANVLTF.

The rearrangement links TRBV19 to TRBJ1-5; 8 bases agree with TRBD1. Germline CDR1 LNHDA, CDR2 SQIVND (reference sequence). This CDR3 is built from 16 residues. Trimming removed 5 bases from V and 6 bases from J; junction bases left unmatched: 12. The CDR3 nucleotides are TGTGCCAGTAGTGCCCTGTCAGGGGGCTTGGGTCAGCCCCAGCATTTT. This sequence encodes CASSALSGGLGQPQHF.

The V call is TRBV19, the J call TRBJ2-3, with D unresolved. Germline V gene sequence: CDR1 LNHDA, CDR2 SQIVND (reference sequence). V was pared by 6 bases and J by 3 bases, with 4 bases between. The CDR3 runs 11 residues. CDR3 DNA sequence: TGTGCCAGTAGGTGGACAGATACGCAGTATTTT. Translation: CASRWTDTQYF.

This chain connects TRBV6-4 to TRBJ2-3; tentatively, D is TRBD2 (6 bases). The V end was cut by 6 bases, the J end by 0 bases, with 13 bases between. This CDR3 contains 15 residues. Germline V gene data show CDR1 as MRHNA and CDR2 as SNTAGT. In nucleotides, the CDR3 is TGTGCCAGCAGACGTAGCGGAACTAGCACAGATACGCAGTATTTT. Protein product: CASRRSGTSTDTQYF.

This sequence joins TRBV27 and TRBJ1-4; 10 bases agree with TRBD1. Germline trimming cut 4 bases from V and 6 bases from J; bases unmatched to any gene: 5. Germline CDR1 MNHEY, CDR2 SMNVEV (reference sequence). CDR3 length: 15 residues. The CDR3 nucleotides read TGTGCCAGCAGTTGGGGTGGGACAGGGGATGAAAAACTGTTTTTT. This translates into CASSWGGTGDEKLFF.

The chain is built from TRBV18 and TRBJ1-1, with TRBD1 matching 7 bases. Germline V gives CDR1 KGHSH, CDR2 LQKENI. With 4 bases clipped from V and 4 bases from J, the junction kept 3 bases outside the gene matches. The CDR3 contains 13 residues. The CDR3 nucleotides read TGTGCCAGCTCACGACAGGGTTCCACTGAAGCTTTCTTT. It yields the protein CASSRQGSTEAFF.

In DNA, the CDR3 is TGCGCCAGCAGCCAAGAGTTCACAGTAGGGTTGGACAAAAACATTCAGTACTTC. The encoded protein is CASSQEFTVGLDKNIQYF. The rearrangement links TRBV4-1 to TRBJ2-4; D gene uncertain. Germline V CDR1 and CDR2: MGHRA, YSYEKL. V lost 0 bases to trimming and J lost 3 bases, with 18 bases between them. CDR3 length: 18 amino acids.